The T cell receptor beta chain under discussion was sequenced for a study of graft-versus-host responses after intestinal transplantation. Study-wide context: The transplants performed in recipients were multivisceral, liver-intestinal, or isolated intestinal. Uniformly, recipients were administered anti-thymocyte globulin induction with subsequent tacrolimus and steroids for around three years. General study points: Within the allografts of patients who had graft-donor T cell macrochimerism, graft-versus-host to host-versus-graft clonal ratios were high. GvH clones surfaced in recipient marrow, some emerging earlier in ileum or blood.

Tissue processing of the graft released intraepithelial and lamina propria lymphocytes from it. TCRdb's table, derived via immunoSEQ multiplex PCR, lists solely in-frame clones and lacks some. Here the sample spans approximately 20,000 clones, 70% to 80% being singletons. The sample holds one count of this clone. Its target is not known. The receptor's source is a human patient who received an intestinal transplant, so some T cells may come from the graft donor. Material: ileum tissue, obtained 12 days after intestinal transplant.

CDR3 sequence: CASSLGTGERELFF. The CDR3 coding sequence is TGTGCCAGCAGCTTGGGGACAGGGGAAAGGGAGCTGTTTTTT. This chain connects TRBV7-9 to TRBJ2-2, with 10 bases lining up with TRBD1. The V segment lost 3 bases and the J segment 9 bases; nucleotides outside the gene matches: 4. The length of the CDR3 is 14 residues. Germline V gene data show CDR1 as SEHNR and CDR2 as FQNEAQ (reference sequence).